A single sample is the source of the 24 T cell receptor beta chains below, sequenced in a study of blood T cell repertoires in COVID-19. Using immunoSEQ multiplex PCR, the repertoire was profiled, and TCRdb retains in-frame clones only, with some absent. The sample has some 360,000 clones; about 87% are singletons. The specimen sequenced was peripheral blood. The origin of the receptors is a woman between 55 and 75 years old with COVID-19, enrolled during active disease.

The chain employs TRBV19 and TRBJ1-2; 8 positions match TRBD1. Germline values: CDR1 LNHDA, CDR2 SQIVND (reference sequence). The CDR3 is 17 residues long. Trimming at V came to 4 bases and at J to 0 bases, leaving 10 bases not matched to a gene. This chain's CDR3 is CASSTRTGPVANYGYTF. The CDR3 nucleotides read TGTGCCAGTAGTACGAGGACAGGGCCCGTCGCTAACTATGGCTACACCTTC. Full variable domain (missing parts from reference TRBV19 and TRBJ1-2): DGGITQSPKYLFRKEGQNVTLSCEQNLNHDAMYWYRQDPGQGLRLIYYSQIVNDFQKGDIAEGYSVSREKKESFPLTVTSAQKNPTAFYLCASSTRTGPVANYGYTFGSGTRLTVV.

The V call is TRBV6-5, the J call TRBJ2-1; 7 positions agree with TRBD1. V trimming: 7 bases; J trimming: 4 bases; junction bases outside the gene matches: 10. There are 15 residues in the CDR3. Germline V CDR1 and CDR2: MNHEY, SVGAGI. This chain's CDR3 is CASTTRDSSYNEQFF. CDR3 DNA sequence: TGTGCCAGCACCACCCGGGACAGCTCGTACAATGAGCAGTTCTTC.

This clone showed up just once. CDR3: CASREAGKRSTGELFF. Written as DNA, the CDR3 is TGTGCCAGTAGGGAAGCGGGGAAGCGAAGTACCGGGGAGCTGTTTTTT. The chain has TRBV19 and TRBJ2-2, with TRBD2 identical over 7 bases. Germline V gives CDR1 LNHDA, CDR2 SQIVND (reference sequence). V gave up 6 bases and J gave up 5 bases; unmatched junction bases: 12. The CDR3 is 16 residues long.

The rearrangement uses TRBV7-2 and TRBJ1-1; tentatively, D is TRBD1 (5 bases). Trimming took off 4 bases at V and 3 bases at J, with 12 bases between the two ends. From germline, CDR1 is SGHTA and CDR2 FQGNSA. The CDR3 consists of 14 residues. Here the CDR3 reads CASSYKGFDTEAFF. In DNA, the CDR3 is TGTGCCAGCAGCTATAAGGGGTTTGACACTGAAGCTTTCTTT.

The rearrangement joins TRBV19 to TRBJ1-3, with a weak D call TRBD1 (6 bases). Germline V lookup: CDR1 LNHDA, CDR2 SQIVND (reference sequence). With 8 bases removed from V and 5 bases from J, the gap between germline ends came to 16 bases. The CDR3 consists of 14 residues. DNA of the CDR3: TGTGCCAGTCTGGACAGCCTTGGACGAAACACCATATATTTT. As protein: CASLDSLGRNTIYF.

The gene calls are TRBV19 and TRBJ2-7, with 7 bases that match TRBD1. J lost 0 bases, V lost 4 bases, and 6 bases had no gene match. CDR1 is LNHDA, CDR2 SQIVND, per germline (reference sequence). The CDR3 sequence is 15 residues long. CDR3 region: CASSKQGTLSYEQYF. CDR3 bases: TGTGCCAGTAGTAAACAGGGGACCCTCTCCTACGAGCAGTACTTC.

This clone was picked up a small number of times. The chain has TRBV7-9 and TRBJ2-3; possibly TRBD2 for D (6 bases). The V gene's germline CDR1 is SEHNR and CDR2 FQNEAQ (reference sequence). Trimming stripped 2 bases from V and 4 bases from J, with 10 bases between. The CDR3 runs 14 residues. The CDR3 sequence: CASSLTGTPDTQYF. Here the CDR3 DNA reads TGTGCCAGCAGCTTAACCGGGACTCCAGATACGCAGTATTTT.

The gene calls are TRBV27 and TRBJ1-2; D remains ambiguous. V lost 7 bases and J 8 bases, leaving 23 bases between the germline ends. Per germline, CDR1 MNHEY and CDR2 SMNVEV (reference sequence). The CDR3 consists of 15 residues. The CDR3 DNA reads as TGTGCCAGCAATCCCACCGGGATCCCGTTTGGGGGCTACACCTTC. Amino acid sequence: CASNPTGIPFGGYTF.

The chain is built from TRBV12-2 and TRBJ2-7; the table's TRBD2 call for D was not verified on the DNA. TRBV12-2 constitutes a pseudogene. The CDR3 contains 16 residues. In DNA form, the CDR3 reads TGTGCAAGTCGCTTAGCGAGCACTAGTAAATCCTACGAGCAGTACTTC. It encodes CASRLASTSKSYEQYF.

The chain carries TRBV28 and TRBJ2-7, with D tentatively TRBD2 (5 bases). Trimming removed 2 bases from V and 2 bases from J, with 10 bases in between. The CDR3 consists of 14 residues. The germline V gene encodes CDR1 MDHEN and CDR2 SYDVKM. CDR3 sequence (DNA): TGTGCCAGCAGTTTACCCGCCGGGACCTACGAGCAGTACTTC. Its protein product is CASSLPAGTYEQYF. The whole variable domain, remainder taken from reference TRBV28 and TRBJ2-7, is DVKVTQSSRYLVKRTGEKVFLECVQDMDHENMFWYRQDPGLGLRLIYFSYDVKMKEKGDIPEGYSVSREKKERFSLILESASTNQTSMYLCASSLPAGTYEQYFGPGTRLTVT.

This clone was observed a single time. J is TRBJ2-7 and V is TRBV3-1 (or the pseudogene TRBV3-2); D possibly corresponds to TRBD2 (5 bases). Looked up from germline, CDR1 is LGHDT and CDR2 is YNNKEL (reference sequence). V lost 1 base and J lost 3, with 10 bases in between. This CDR3 contains 14 residues. The DNA of the CDR3 is TGTGCCAGCAGCCAAGGCGGGTCATTCTACGAGCAGTACTTC. Encoded protein: CASSQGGSFYEQYF.

This chain links TRBV7-3 with TRBJ2-3; 10 nucleotides align to TRBD2. Looked up from germline, CDR1 is SGHTA and CDR2 is FQGTGA. The CDR3 runs 15 residues. V lost 6 bases, J lost 4 bases, and 7 bases stayed unmatched. The CDR3 DNA sequence: TGTGCCAGCAGGTCCAGCGGGGGGGCCTCAGATACGCAGTATTTT. This gives the protein CASRSSGGASDTQYF.

This clone was detected only a few times. The rearrangement joins TRBV19 to TRBJ1-3; D possibly corresponds to TRBD1 (5 bases). The CDR3 length is 13 residues. V shed 4 bases and J shed 8 bases, with 12 bases lying between them. Germline CDR1 LNHDA, CDR2 SQIVND (reference sequence). CDR3 coding DNA: TGTGCCAGTAGTACGCAGGGTCGAGACACCATATATTTT. Protein: CASSTQGRDTIYF.

The gene calls are TRBV25-1 and TRBJ2-5, with a possible D match to TRBD2 (6 bases). The germline V gene encodes CDR1 MGHDK and CDR2 SYGVNS. V shed 1 base and J shed 3 bases, with 9 bases lying between them. This CDR3 is 14 amino acids long. This CDR3 reads CASSESGGKETQYF. The CDR3 DNA is TGTGCCAGCAGTGAATCAGGAGGGAAAGAGACCCAGTACTTC.

The chain couples TRBV5-4 to TRBJ2-4; 9 bases map to TRBD1. Germline V gives CDR1 SGHNT, CDR2 YYREEE (reference sequence). With V trimmed by 4 bases and J by 5 bases, 4 bases remained unmatched. The CDR3 covers 14 residues. The CDR3 reads CASSTRTGENIQYF. The CDR3 nucleotides read TGTGCCAGCAGCACCCGGACAGGGGAAAACATTCAGTACTTC.

The chain couples TRBV5-6 to TRBJ1-4; 9 bases agree with TRBD1. V lost 5 bases and J lost 8; bases outside the gene matches: 7. CDR1 SGHDT and CDR2 YYEEEE come from the germline V gene. This CDR3 is built from 14 residues. The CDR3 is CASRLQGAGEKLFF. The CDR3 DNA sequence: TGTGCCAGCAGGCTACAGGGGGCAGGGGAAAAACTGTTTTTT.

The chain uses TRBV11-1 and TRBJ1-1, with TRBD1 matching over 7 bases. V dropped 0 bases and J dropped 1; count of bases not matched to a gene: 5. Germline CDR1 and CDR2: SGHAT and FQDESV (reference sequence). The CDR3 covers 16 residues. For the CDR3, the DNA is TGTGCCAGCAGCTTAGCCCCGAGGACAGGGAACACTGAAGCTTTCTTT. Translating gives CASSLAPRTGNTEAFF.

This chain connects TRBV11-2 to TRBJ1-1, with a tentative D call TRBD1 (5 bases). V was trimmed by 6 bases and J by 1 base, leaving 15 bases between them. The V gene's germline CDR1 is SGHAT and CDR2 FQNNGV. CDR3 length equals 15 residues. CDR3 residues: CASRLPGLRNTEAFF. The CDR3 DNA is TGTGCCAGCAGGCTACCAGGGCTTAGGAACACTGAAGCTTTCTTT.

The V call is TRBV5-1, the J call TRBJ2-3; 12 bases agree with TRBD2. J lost 4 bases, V lost 4 bases, and 1 base had no gene match. There are 14 residues in the CDR3. Germline CDR1 reads SGHRS; CDR2 reads YFSETQ. CDR3 coding DNA: TGCGCCAGCAGCGCTAGCGGGGGGGCAGATACGCAGTATTTT. This encodes CASSASGGADTQYF.

The gene calls are TRBV10-2 and TRBJ1-4, with a possible D match to TRBD1 (5 bases). CDR3 size: 14 residues. CDR1 and CDR2 (germline): WSHSY, SAAADI. Trimming took 6 bases from V and 5 from J, leaving 13 bases between them. The CDR3 nucleotides read TGCGCCAGCAGACCGGGACTACTGAATGAAAAACTGTTTTTT. This codes for CASRPGLLNEKLFF.

J is TRBJ1-1 and V is TRBV6-4; TRBD1 matches at 9 bases. V gave up 5 bases and J gave up 4 bases; unmatched junction bases: 2. The CDR3 runs to 13 residues. In germline, CDR1 is MRHNA, CDR2 SNTAGT. CDR3 nucleotide sequence: TGTGCCAGCAGTTCGACAGGGGGCACTGAAGCTTTCTTT. This codes for CASSSTGGTEAFF.

V gene TRBV6-5 combines with J gene TRBJ2-6; no clear D. Trimming stripped 4 bases from V and 2 bases from J, with 9 bases between. Germline lookup yields CDR1 MNHEY and CDR2 SVGAGI. CDR3 size: 15 residues. The CDR3 here is CASSSSFPGANVLTF. CDR3 in DNA: TGTGCCAGCAGTTCGTCTTTCCCTGGGGCCAACGTCCTGACTTTC.

The chain employs TRBV5-1 and TRBJ2-3, with TRBD2 matching 11 bases. This CDR3 has 19 residues. The trim removed 1 base at V and 2 bases at J, leaving 12 bases unmatched. Germline V CDR1 and CDR2: SGHRS, YFSETQ. This chain's CDR3 is CASSLTLPTSGGLTDTQYF. The CDR3 nucleotides read TGCGCCAGCAGCTTGACGTTGCCCACTAGCGGGGGCCTCACAGATACGCAGTATTTT.

The V call is TRBV9, the J call TRBJ2-7, with TRBD2 matching 7 bases. With 0 bases clipped from V and 3 bases from J, the junction kept 6 bases outside the gene matches. The CDR3 loop spans 15 amino acids. In germline, CDR1 is SGDLS, CDR2 YYNGEE. Here the CDR3 reads CASSVDASGIYEQYF. The CDR3 DNA reads TGTGCCAGCAGCGTAGACGCTAGCGGTATCTACGAGCAGTACTTC.